This T cell receptor (beta chain) comes out of a study of cytomegalovirus exposure and HLA in healthy donors. Findings and caveats of the study: Confirmation in vitro established that three CMV-associated chains were specific for CMV antigens.

The V gene's germline CDR1 is GTSNPN and CDR2 SVGIG (reference sequence). The length of the CDR3 is 11 residues. In the PCR, 60 Vbeta and 13 Jbeta primers were used. Libraries were prepared by immunoSEQ multiplex PCR; TCRdb keeps only in-frame clonotypes and omits some of them. Its table records tens of thousands of clones. Comments on this clone: The antigen remains undetermined. Compared with germline, one end of the junction differs, possibly owing to a read error.

Sequencing input: PBMCs. The chain has TRBV30 and TRBJ2-7, with a tentative D call TRBD2 (5 bases). The sequence derives from a woman aged 25-40 years in good health and CMV-seropositive. DNA for the CDR3: TGTGCCTGGGGCGTTGGCAGGACTCCACGCTTC. It is translated as CAWGVGRTPRF.